Below, 27 T cell receptor beta chains from the same sample are listed, as sequenced in a study of blood T cell repertoires in COVID-19. Generated by immunoSEQ multiplex PCR, the TCRdb table keeps only in-frame clones and is missing some. The sample holds tens of thousands of clones; over 75% are singletons and the top ten take 17%. The sequenced material came from peripheral blood. The receptors were sampled from a woman aged 60-70 years with active COVID-19.

In its sample, this clone was seen once. The rearrangement uses TRBV6-6 and TRBJ2-1, with 7 bases lining up with TRBD2. CDR1 and CDR2 from the germline V gene are MNHNY and SVGAGI (reference sequence). Trimming took 5 bases from V and 7 from J; bases not matched to a gene: 8. The CDR3 spans 14 residues. The CDR3 DNA reads TGTGCCAGCAGTGGGGCGGGAGCGGGAAATGAGCAGTTCTTC. Translation: CASSGAGAGNEQFF.

The V and J genes are TRBV24-1 and TRBJ2-7; 7 bases fit TRBD1. Trimming at V came to 6 bases and at J to 5 bases, leaving 9 bases not matched to a gene. Per the germline V gene, CDR1 is KGHDR and CDR2 is SFDVKD. This CDR3 comprises 14 residues. CDR3 amino acids: CATSPGQKNDEQYF. The CDR3 DNA sequence: TGTGCCACCAGTCCGGGACAGAAAAACGACGAGCAGTACTTC.

This clone has only a few counts. The J gene is TRBJ1-1, the V gene TRBV5-1, with D possibly being TRBD1 (5 bases). From germline, CDR1 is SGHRS and CDR2 YFSETQ. This CDR3 has 15 residues. Trimming cost V 4 bases and J 5 bases, with 18 bases left between them. This chain's CDR3 is CASSTNGGSGTEAFF. The DNA of the CDR3 is TGCGCCAGCAGCACGAACGGGGGGTCTGGGACTGAAGCTTTCTTT. Full variable domain (missing parts from reference TRBV5-1 and TRBJ1-1): KAGVTQTPRYLIKTRGQQVTLSCSPISGHRSVSWYQQTPGQGLQFLFEYFSETQRNKGNFPGRFSGRQFSNSRSEMNVSTLELGDSALYLCASSTNGGSGTEAFFGQGTRLTVV.

Here the CDR3 DNA reads TGTGCCAGCTCAGCCATTCACGGGACAGCCACCGGGGAGCTGTTTTTT. It is translated as CASSAIHGTATGELFF. The chain couples TRBV18 to TRBJ2-2; 7 nucleotides line up with TRBD1. J gave up 4 bases and V 5 bases, and 10 bases lay outside the gene matches. The CDR3 spans 16 residues. Per the germline V gene, CDR1 is KGHSH and CDR2 is LQKENI.

The V and J genes are TRBV4-2 and TRBJ2-4, with D perhaps matching TRBD2 (5 bases). CDR1 LGHNA and CDR2 YNFKEQ come from the germline V gene. The CDR3 loop spans 16 amino acids. With 1 base removed from V and 3 bases from J, the gap between germline ends came to 13 bases. The CDR3 DNA is TGTGCCAGCAGCCAAGTCGGGGTAGACGGCAAAAACATTCAGTACTTC. This codes for CASSQVGVDGKNIQYF.

The chain employs TRBV3-1 (or the pseudogene TRBV3-2) and TRBJ1-6, with D unclear. The V and J ends lost 4 bases and 0 bases respectively, with 4 bases between them. CDR1 and CDR2 (germline): LGHDT, YNNKEL (reference sequence). This CDR3 has 14 amino acids. The CDR3 DNA reads as TGTGCCAGCAGCCTCAGCTCCTATAATTCACCCCTCCACTTT. This translates into CASSLSSYNSPLHF.

The sample holds a few counts of this clone. The chain links TRBV19 to TRBJ2-7, with 10 bases matching TRBD2. Germline loops: CDR1 LNHDA, CDR2 SQIVND (reference sequence). There are 14 residues in the CDR3. V gave up 7 bases and J gave up 2 bases; unmatched junction bases: 5. CDR3 DNA: TGTGCCAGTACCGCAGCGGGAGGGCCCTACGAGCAGTACTTC. Encoded protein: CASTAAGGPYEQYF. The variable domain in full, completed from reference TRBV19 and TRBJ2-7, reads DGGITQSPKYLFRKEGQNVTLSCEQNLNHDAMYWYRQDPGQGLRLIYYSQIVNDFQKGDIAEGYSVSREKKESFPLTVTSAQKNPTAFYLCASTAAGGPYEQYFGPGTRLTVT.

V usage is TRBV11-2 and J usage is TRBJ1-2, with TRBD1 as a possible D gene (5 bases). The CDR3 runs 14 residues. The V and J ends lost 2 bases and 7 bases respectively, with 14 bases between them. Germline assignment: CDR1 SGHAT and CDR2 FQNNGV. CDR3 bases: TGTGCCAGCAGCTTAATCCAGGGAAGGGGTGGCTACACCTTC. This encodes CASSLIQGRGGYTF.

The CDR3 DNA reads as TGTGCCAGCAGCCTACCAGGGGGTACGCAGTATTTT. This gives the protein CASSLPGGTQYF. V gene TRBV14 combines with J gene TRBJ2-3; 7 bases are a match to TRBD1. Trimming removed 4 bases from V and 8 bases from J; junction bases left unmatched: 3. The CDR3 sequence is 12 residues long. Germline CDR1 reads SGHDN; CDR2 reads FVKESK.

A few counts support this clone. The chain couples TRBV18 to TRBJ1-3, with a weak D call TRBD1 (5 bases). Deletions cut 5 bases from V and 5 bases from J, with 10 bases between. This CDR3 has 13 amino acids. Per the germline V gene, CDR1 is KGHSH and CDR2 is LQKENI. CDR3 sequence: CASSATDRNTIYF. The CDR3 DNA follows: TGTGCCAGCTCAGCGACAGACCGAAACACCATATATTTT.

The chain is built from TRBV7-6 and TRBJ1-2; a weak D match, TRBD1 (5 bases). V dropped 5 bases and J dropped 7 bases, with 17 bases sitting between them. Germline CDR1 SGHVS, CDR2 FNYEAQ. The CDR3 totals 14 residues. The CDR3 reads CASSASGPAGGYTF. The DNA of the CDR3 is TGTGCCAGCAGCGCCTCAGGGCCGGCCGGTGGCTACACCTTC. The full variable domain, rest sourced from reference TRBV7-6 and TRBJ1-2, is GAGVSQSPRYKVTKRGQDVALRCDPISGHVSLYWYRQALGQGPEFLTYFNYEAQQDKSGLPNDRFSAERPEGSISTLTIQRTEQRDSAMYRCASSASGPAGGYTFGSGTRLTVV.

The rearrangement links TRBV19 to TRBJ2-3; 8 bases match TRBD1. CDR1 is LNHDA, CDR2 SQIVND, per germline (reference sequence). Unmatched junction bases numbered 4, after V lost 7 bases and J lost 4 bases. This CDR3 has 13 amino acids. The CDR3 is CASTRQGSDTQYF. DNA of the CDR3: TGTGCCAGTACCCGACAGGGGTCAGATACGCAGTATTTT.

The rearrangement joins TRBV18 to TRBJ1-2; no clear D. The CDR3 has 19 amino acids. CDR1 is KGHSH and CDR2 is LQKENI in the germline V gene. Between the trimmed V and J ends, which lost 3 bases and 2 bases, there was a span of 25 bases. CDR3 DNA: TGTGCCAGCTCACCCAGCTTAGTGGCAGGCCGACAAATAAACTATGGCTACACCTTC. Protein: CASSPSLVAGRQINYGYTF.

J is TRBJ2-2 and V is TRBV15; 8 positions agree with TRBD2. The CDR3 has 15 amino acids. V lost 0 bases and J lost 8; bases outside the gene matches: 5. Germline values: CDR1 LNHNV, CDR2 YYDKDF (reference sequence). CDR3 sequence (DNA): TGTGCCACCAGCAGAGACGGGAGGGCCGCTGGGGAGCTGTTTTTT. This translates into CATSRDGRAAGELFF.

This rearrangement joins TRBV19 to TRBJ1-1, with D unclear. Per the germline V gene, CDR1 is LNHDA and CDR2 is SQIVND (reference sequence). This CDR3 region has 14 residues. Trimming removed 3 bases at V and 2 bases at J, with 10 bases between. CDR3 in amino acids: CASSIFGKNTEAFF. The CDR3 DNA follows: TGTGCCAGTAGTATTTTCGGGAAAAACACTGAAGCTTTCTTT.

The chain uses TRBV6-6 and TRBJ2-3, with TRBD1 as a possible D gene (6 bases). V dropped 0 bases and J dropped 2 bases, with 12 bases sitting between them. This CDR3 region has 16 residues. The V gene's germline CDR1 is MNHNY and CDR2 SVGAGI (reference sequence). The CDR3 nucleotides are TGTGCCAGCAGTTACTCGCCGGGACACTACACAGATACGCAGTATTTT. As protein: CASSYSPGHYTDTQYF.

The rearrangement joins TRBV5-4 to TRBJ1-4; 9 bases fit TRBD1. Germline V lookup: CDR1 SGHNT, CDR2 YYREEE (reference sequence). V was pared by 4 bases and J by 8 bases, with 9 bases of the junction left unmatched. The CDR3 is 15 amino acids. The DNA of the CDR3 is TGTGCCAGCAGCCCCGGAGGGACAGGGAAGGAAAAACTGTTTTTT. Its translation: CASSPGGTGKEKLFF.

J is TRBJ2-4 and V is TRBV5-6; 12 bases are shared with TRBD1. CDR1 is SGHDT and CDR2 is YYEEEE in the germline V gene. V shed 3 bases and J 6 bases; nucleotides not matched to a gene: 7. CDR3 length: 16 residues. The CDR3 DNA sequence: TGTGCCAGCAGCTCGGGACAGGGGGCGAGAGTAAACATTCAGTACTTC. This gives the protein CASSSGQGARVNIQYF.

V usage is TRBV5-1 and J usage is TRBJ2-7, with 9 bases lining up with TRBD1. This CDR3 is 15 amino acids long. J lost 5 bases, V lost 4 bases, and 10 bases had no gene match. Germline V gene lookup returns CDR1 SGHRS and CDR2 YFSETQ. The CDR3 loop reads CASSTRTGVVHEQYF. DNA of the CDR3: TGCGCCAGCAGCACTCGGACAGGGGTGGTACACGAGCAGTACTTC.

This clone is labeled as medium-sized. This chain's CDR3 is CASSQEVAGGSGDEQFF. For the CDR3, the DNA is TGCGCCAGCAGCCAAGAGGTAGCGGGAGGATCCGGGGATGAGCAGTTCTTC. This chain connects TRBV4-1 to TRBJ2-1, with 10 bases fitting TRBD2. V lost 0 bases, J lost 8 bases, and 10 bases stayed unmatched. This CDR3 has 17 amino acids. Germline V gene sequence: CDR1 MGHRA, CDR2 YSYEKL.

In this sample, this clone turned up a few times. The rearrangement uses TRBV2 and TRBJ2-2; unclear D gene. The germline V and J ends were trimmed by 4 bases and 1 base, with 7 bases remaining between them. This CDR3 has 14 amino acids. Looked up from germline, CDR1 is SNHLY and CDR2 is FYNNEI. The CDR3 DNA follows: TGTGCCAGCAGTGTTTCTAGGAACACCGGGGAGCTGTTTTTT. Protein product: CASSVSRNTGELFF.

V usage is TRBV5-6 and J usage is TRBJ2-7; D is perhaps TRBD1 (5 bases). Per the germline V gene, CDR1 is SGHDT and CDR2 is YYEEEE. V was cut by 5 bases and J by 0 bases, with 18 bases left in between. The CDR3 is 16 amino acids. CDR3 loop: CASSQPQVSYSYEQYF. CDR3 bases: TGTGCCAGCAGTCAACCACAGGTCTCCTACTCCTACGAGCAGTACTTC. The full variable domain, rest sourced from reference TRBV5-6 and TRBJ2-7, is DAGVTQSPTHLIKTRGQQVTLRCSPKSGHDTVSWYQQALGQGPQFIFQYYEEEERQRGNFPDRFSGHQFPNYSSELNVNALLLGDSALYLCASSQPQVSYSYEQYFGPGTRLTVT.

This clone occurred a few times. The gene calls are TRBV11-2 and TRBJ2-2; 7 bases match TRBD1. The CDR3 covers 16 residues. CDR1 SGHAT and CDR2 FQNNGV come from the germline V gene. With V trimmed by 4 bases and J by 4 bases, 9 bases remained unmatched. The CDR3 region has the DNA TGTGCCAGCAGCTCCCGACAGGGAGTAGGCACCGGGGAGCTGTTTTTT. Protein product: CASSSRQGVGTGELFF. Together with reference TRBV11-2 and TRBJ2-2, the CDR3 gives the full variable domain: EAGVAQSPRYKIIEKRQSVAFWCNPISGHATLYWYQQILGQGPKLLIQFQNNGVVDDSQLPKDRFSAERLKGVDSTLKIQPAKLEDSAVYLCASSSRQGVGTGELFFGEGSRLTVL.

V usage is TRBV2 and J usage is TRBJ1-2; weak D call: TRBD1 (5 bases). Per germline, CDR1 SNHLY and CDR2 FYNNEI. Between the trimmed V and J ends, which lost 3 bases and 7 bases, there was a span of 6 bases. The CDR3 sequence is 11 residues long. In DNA, the CDR3 is TGTGCCAGCAGTGAGGGGGGTGGCTACACCTTC. This codes for CASSEGGGYTF.

The chain combines TRBV9 with TRBJ2-7; TRBD2 aligns across 11 bases. The V and J ends lost 3 bases and 10 bases, in that order; junction bases with no gene match: 6. CDR1 is SGDLS, CDR2 YYNGEE, per germline. This CDR3 region has 13 residues. CDR3 region: CASSAQLAGAQYF. DNA of the CDR3: TGTGCCAGCAGCGCCCAACTAGCGGGGGCCCAGTACTTC. Full variable domain (rest looked up from reference TRBV9 and TRBJ2-7): DSGVTQTPKHLITATGQRVTLRCSPRSGDLSVYWYQQSLDQGLQFLIQYYNGEERAKGNILERFSAQQFPDLHSELNLSSLELGDSALYFCASSAQLAGAQYFGPGTRLTVT.

This chain links TRBV12-3 or TRBV12-4 with TRBJ1-1; D remains unclear. This CDR3 has 12 residues. V lost 8 bases, J lost 0 bases, and 7 bases lay in between. The CDR3 sequence is CASAELNTEAFF. The CDR3 DNA reads TGTGCCAGCGCGGAGTTGAACACTGAAGCTTTCTTT.

The chain couples TRBV7-2 to TRBJ2-2, with 10 positions matching TRBD2. This CDR3 is built from 16 residues. Losses at the gene ends were 4 bases for V and 5 bases for J; bases not matched to a gene: 7. The V gene's germline CDR1 is SGHTA and CDR2 FQGNSA. CDR3 in amino acids: CASSSKAGGLTGELFF. The CDR3 DNA reads TGTGCCAGCAGCTCCAAAGCGGGGGGGCTGACCGGGGAGCTGTTTTTT. Full variable domain (remainder filled in from reference TRBV7-2 and TRBJ2-2): GAGVSQSPSNKVTEKGKDVELRCDPISGHTALYWYRQSLGQGLEFLIYFQGNSAPDKSGLPSDRFSAERTGGSVSTLTIQRTQQEDSAVYLCASSSKAGGLTGELFFGEGSRLTVL.